These T cell receptor beta chains were read from a single sample in a study of Ad26.COV2.S vaccination and SARS-CoV-2 variants. The data were produced by immunoSEQ multiplex PCR, yet TCRdb's version contains in-frame clones alone and is incomplete. The table has a few hundred thousand clones, 83% seen once. The sample here was peripheral blood, taken in a trial of Ad26.COV2.S vaccine versus placebo. The receptors derive from a person aged 18-65 years who received the Ad26.COV2.S COVID-19 vaccine or a placebo. Both conserved end residues are part of each CDR3. A D gene is named only where the DNA matches it firmly. Clone size is given for some rows only: seen once, a few or many times, or a class if the clone is expanded.

J gene: TRBJ2-1; D gene: .; clone size: .; V gene: TRBV6-2/TRBV6-3; CDR3 protein: CASSLTGKGSYNEQFF; CDR3 DNA: TGTGCCAGCAGTCTCACAGGGAAGGGCTCCTACAATGAGCAGTTCTTC
J gene: TRBJ1-1; D gene: .; clone size: .; V gene: TRBV9; CDR3 protein: CASSPTHTNTEAFF; CDR3 DNA: TGTGCCAGCAGCCCTACCCACACGAACACTGAAGCTTTCTTT
J gene: TRBJ1-2; D gene: .; clone size: .; V gene: TRBV7-3; CDR3 protein: CASSLQPGWGYTF; CDR3 DNA: TGTGCCAGCAGCTTACAACCGGGCTGGGGCTACACCTTC
J gene: TRBJ2-1; D gene: .; clone size: .; V gene: TRBV30; CDR3 protein: CAWRHDWISFSYNEQFF; CDR3 DNA: TGTGCCTGGAGGCACGACTGGATAAGCTTCTCCTACAATGAGCAGTTCTTC
J gene: TRBJ1-2; D gene: .; clone size: .; V gene: TRBV11-2; CDR3 protein: CASSLDNPLYGYTF; CDR3 DNA: TGTGCCAGCAGCTTAGACAACCCCCTCTATGGCTACACCTTC
J gene: TRBJ2-2; D gene: .; clone size: .; V gene: TRBV10-3; CDR3 protein: CAIKNRGGTGELFF; CDR3 DNA: TGTGCCATCAAGAACAGGGGAGGAACCGGGGAGCTGTTTTTT
J gene: TRBJ1-2; D gene: .; clone size: .; V gene: TRBV29-1; CDR3 protein: CSVGHDRNYGYTF; CDR3 DNA: TGCAGCGTTGGGCATGACAGAAACTATGGCTACACCTTC
J gene: TRBJ2-1; D gene: .; clone size: .; V gene: TRBV5-1; CDR3 protein: CASSPLSGAGVREQFF; CDR3 DNA: TGCGCCAGCAGCCCTCTGTCGGGGGCCGGAGTACGGGAGCAGTTCTTC
J gene: TRBJ2-1; D gene: .; clone size: .; V gene: TRBV6-2/TRBV6-3; CDR3 protein: CASSYDVLREQFF; CDR3 DNA: TGTGCCAGCAGTTACGATGTCCTCCGCGAGCAGTTCTTC
J gene: TRBJ2-3; D gene: .; clone size: .; V gene: TRBV3-1/TRBV3-2; CDR3 protein: CASSQTRRSTDTQYF; CDR3 DNA: TGTGCCAGCAGCCAAACTCGGCGGAGCACAGATACGCAGTATTTT
J gene: TRBJ1-2; D gene: .; clone size: .; V gene: TRBV5-1; CDR3 protein: CASSLRGGAGFGYTF; CDR3 DNA: TGCGCCAGCAGCTTGCGTGGGGGGGCAGGTTTTGGCTACACCTTC
J gene: TRBJ1-6; D gene: .; clone size: few; V gene: TRBV11-2; CDR3 protein: CASSPVRGPHGSPLHF; CDR3 DNA: TGTGCCAGCAGCCCCGTAAGGGGCCCACACGGTTCACCCCTCCACTTT
J gene: TRBJ2-1; D gene: .; clone size: .; V gene: TRBV7-7; CDR3 protein: CASSLGRGRYNEQFF; CDR3 DNA: TGTGCCAGCAGCTTAGGGCGGGGGCGTTACAATGAGCAGTTCTTC